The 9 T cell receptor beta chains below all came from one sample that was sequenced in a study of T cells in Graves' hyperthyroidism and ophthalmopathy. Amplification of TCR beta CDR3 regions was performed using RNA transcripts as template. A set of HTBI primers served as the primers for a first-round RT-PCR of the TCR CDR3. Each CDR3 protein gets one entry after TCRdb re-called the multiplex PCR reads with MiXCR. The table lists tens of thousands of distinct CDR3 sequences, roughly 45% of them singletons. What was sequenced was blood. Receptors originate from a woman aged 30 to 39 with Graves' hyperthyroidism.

The CDR3 sequence: CASSPQPYEQYF. As DNA, the CDR3 is TGCGCCAGCAGCCCGCAACCCTACGAGCAGTACTTC. The V and J genes are TRBV4-1 and TRBJ2-7; D unresolved. Trimming cost V 4 bases and J 2 bases, with 6 bases left between them. Germline V gene data show CDR1 as MGHRA and CDR2 as YSYEKL. The CDR3 loop spans 12 amino acids.

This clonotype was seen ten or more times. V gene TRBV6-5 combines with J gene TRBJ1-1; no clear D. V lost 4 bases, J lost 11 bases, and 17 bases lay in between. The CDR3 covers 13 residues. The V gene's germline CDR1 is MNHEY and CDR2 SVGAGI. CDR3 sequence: CASSSSRTSGAFF. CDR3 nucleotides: TGTGCCAGCAGTTCATCAAGGACCTCTGGGGCTTTCTTT.

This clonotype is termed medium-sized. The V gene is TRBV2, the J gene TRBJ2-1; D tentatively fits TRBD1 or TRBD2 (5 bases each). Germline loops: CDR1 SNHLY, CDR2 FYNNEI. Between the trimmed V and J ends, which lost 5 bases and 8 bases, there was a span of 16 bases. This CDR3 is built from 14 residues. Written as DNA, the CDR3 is TGTGCCAGCAGTAACCGGGACCTTCGGGATGAGCAGTTCTTC. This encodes CASSNRDLRDEQFF.

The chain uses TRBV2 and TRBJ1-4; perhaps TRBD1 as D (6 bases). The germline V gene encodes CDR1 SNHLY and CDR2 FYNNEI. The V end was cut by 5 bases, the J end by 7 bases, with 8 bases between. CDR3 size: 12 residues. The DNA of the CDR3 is TGTGCCAGCAGTAAGGGGGGTGAAAAACTGTTTTTT. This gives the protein CASSKGGEKLFF.

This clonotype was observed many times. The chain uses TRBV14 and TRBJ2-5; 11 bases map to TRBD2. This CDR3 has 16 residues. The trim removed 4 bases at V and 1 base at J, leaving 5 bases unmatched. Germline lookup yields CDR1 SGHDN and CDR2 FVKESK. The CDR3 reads CASSRKGTSGQETQYF. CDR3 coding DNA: TGTGCCAGCAGCCGGAAGGGGACTAGCGGCCAAGAGACCCAGTACTTC.

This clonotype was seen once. DNA for the CDR3: TGTGCCAGCAGCTTAAGTCCCAGGGACTACGAGCAGTACTTC. It translates to CASSLSPRDYEQYF. This chain joins TRBV6-1 and TRBJ2-7; TRBD1 might be the D (5 bases). The CDR3 totals 14 residues. V gave up 6 bases and J gave up 3 bases, with 15 bases separating them. In germline, CDR1 is MNHNS, CDR2 SASEGT.

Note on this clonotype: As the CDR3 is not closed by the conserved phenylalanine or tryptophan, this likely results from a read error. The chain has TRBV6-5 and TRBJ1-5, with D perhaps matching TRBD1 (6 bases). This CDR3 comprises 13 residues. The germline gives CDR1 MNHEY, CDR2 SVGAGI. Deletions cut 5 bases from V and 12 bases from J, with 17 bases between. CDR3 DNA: TGTGCCAGCAGTAACCCTACAGGGCGGCACCAGCATTCT. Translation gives CASSNPTGRHQHS.

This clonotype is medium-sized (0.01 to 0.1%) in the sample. The CDR3 bases are TGTGCCAGTAGGACCCCCGGGGATGAGCAGTTCTTC. Translation: CASRTPGDEQFF. The J gene is TRBJ2-1, the V gene TRBV19; D might be TRBD2 (5 bases). This CDR3 comprises 12 residues. V gave up 6 bases and J gave up 8 bases, with 11 bases separating them. Germline V gene data show CDR1 as LNHDA and CDR2 as SQIVND (reference sequence). The variable domain in full, with the rest retrieved from reference TRBV19 and TRBJ2-1, is DGGITQSPKYLFRKEGQNVTLSCEQNLNHDAMYWYRQDPGQGLRLIYYSQIVNDFQKGDIAEGYSVSREKKESFPLTVTSAQKNPTAFYLCASRTPGDEQFFGPGTRLTVL.

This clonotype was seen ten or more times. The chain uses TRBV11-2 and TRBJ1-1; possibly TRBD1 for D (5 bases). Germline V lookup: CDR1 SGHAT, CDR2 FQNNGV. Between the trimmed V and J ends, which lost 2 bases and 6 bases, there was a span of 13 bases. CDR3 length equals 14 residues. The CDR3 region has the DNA TGTGCCAGCAGCTTATTTCGGGGCGGCCCTGAAGCTTTCTTT. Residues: CASSLFRGGPEAFF.